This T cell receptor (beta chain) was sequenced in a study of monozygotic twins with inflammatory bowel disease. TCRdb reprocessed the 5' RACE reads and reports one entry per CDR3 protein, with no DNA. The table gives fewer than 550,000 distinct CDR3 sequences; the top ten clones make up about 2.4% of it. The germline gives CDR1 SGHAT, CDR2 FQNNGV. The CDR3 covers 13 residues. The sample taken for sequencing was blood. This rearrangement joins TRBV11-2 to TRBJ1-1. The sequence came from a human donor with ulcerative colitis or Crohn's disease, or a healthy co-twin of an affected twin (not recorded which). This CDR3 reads CASSFQGREEAFF.